These 21 T cell receptor beta chains came from one sample sequenced in a study of regulatory T cells in long-lasting Graves disease (dated by TCRdb to the early 2020s). The time point label corresponds to: persistent/refractory GD, antithyroid drugs over 5 years with positive TRAb. RNA was extracted from PBMCs in TRIzol for both TCR sequencing and RNA sequencing. The library was generated by multiplex PCR. Sequencing took place on an Illumina HiSeq 4000. TCR beta libraries were built with iRepertoire HTBI primers and Arm-PCR amplification of CDR3 regions. In TCRdb, the public reads were trimmed at Q25 with fastp and aligned with MiXCR, with productive beta chains retained. Entries that share a CDR3 protein sequence are merged under the most common genes and DNA. For this sample the table gives some 470,000 distinct CDR3 sequences, of which approximately 21% were detected only once. About 6.6% of the sample is in the top ten clones.

Source: peripheral blood mononuclear cells (PBMCs), taken when the disease was refractory, from a patient treated with antithyroid drugs. These receptors were obtained from a female donor with Graves disease.

V and J are TRBV6-1 and TRBJ1-2; D is possibly TRBD1 (6 bases). The germline gives CDR1 MNHNS, CDR2 SASEGT. The V end was cut by 6 bases, the J end by 1 base, with 12 bases between. This CDR3 contains 14 residues. This chain's CDR3 is CASSPGHFNYGYTF. The CDR3 DNA reads as TGTGCCAGCAGCCCGGGACACTTTAACTATGGCTACACCTTC.

Only a few counts were recorded for this clonotype. The chain recombines TRBV3-1 with TRBJ2-7, with D maybe TRBD2 (5 bases). Germline CDR1 is LGHDT and CDR2 is YNNKEL (reference sequence). The V gene lost 0 bases and the J gene lost 7 bases, with 22 bases spanning the gap. The CDR3 has 17 amino acids. The CDR3 protein is CASSQEGRGSWSGEQYF. The CDR3 DNA sequence: TGTGCCAGCAGCCAAGAAGGGAGAGGGAGCTGGTCGGGAGAGCAGTACTTC.

A few counts support this clonotype. V usage is TRBV9 and J usage is TRBJ1-1; D is possibly TRBD1 (5 bases). Trimming removed 0 bases at V and 1 base at J, with 16 bases between. In germline, CDR1 is SGDLS, CDR2 YYNGEE. The CDR3 spans 17 residues. The CDR3 DNA is TGTGCCAGCAGCGTAGCAAGCGGGGGGGTTTGGAACACTGAAGCTTTCTTT. As protein: CASSVASGGVWNTEAFF.

The rearrangement joins TRBV11-3 to TRBJ2-4; 7 bases line up with TRBD1. This CDR3 spans 17 amino acids. V was clipped by 5 bases and J by 1 base; unmatched bases: 11. Looked up from germline, CDR1 is SGHNT and CDR2 is YENEEA. The CDR3, as DNA: TGTGCCAGCAGCGTCCATCCCCGGGACAGCGCCAAAAACATTCAGTACTTC. This gives the protein CASSVHPRDSAKNIQYF.

This clonotype was picked up a small number of times. The chain has TRBV27 and TRBJ1-6, with 10 bases fitting TRBD1. The germline V gene encodes CDR1 MNHEY and CDR2 SMNVEV (reference sequence). V lost 5 bases and J lost 10; bases outside the gene matches: 11. This CDR3 is built from 16 residues. The CDR3 loop is CASSTPLRDRGSPLHF. The CDR3 nucleotides read TGTGCCAGCAGTACCCCATTGAGGGACAGGGGATCACCCCTCCACTTT.

Ten or more counts support this clonotype. This chain connects TRBV7-2 to TRBJ2-7; D not resolved. V dropped 3 bases and J dropped 4 bases, with 7 bases sitting between them. This CDR3 has 12 residues. Germline V CDR1 and CDR2: SGHTA, FQGNSA. The CDR3 nucleotides are TGTGCCAGCAGCTTGTCCCAGTACGAGCAGTACTTC. This encodes CASSLSQYEQYF.

This clonotype was detected a few times. This rearrangement joins TRBV5-6 to TRBJ2-7, with 13 bases identical to TRBD2. The CDR3 contains 16 residues. V shed 3 bases, J shed 2 bases, and the junction held 5 bases outside the gene matches. The germline V gene has CDR1 SGHDT and CDR2 YYEEEE. The CDR3 bases are TGTGCCAGCAGCTCCGGACTAGCGGGGGTCCCCTACGAGCAGTACTTC. Amino acid sequence: CASSSGLAGVPYEQYF.

At least ten counts were recorded for this clonotype. This rearrangement joins TRBV11-2 to TRBJ2-5, with TRBD1 matching over 10 bases. Germline V gives CDR1 SGHAT, CDR2 FQNNGV. CDR3 size: 16 residues. V lost 1 base and J lost 6; bases outside the gene matches: 8. The CDR3 DNA is TGTGCCAGCAGCTTAGGGCTTCGGACAGGGGGAAAGACCCAGTACTTC. Its translation: CASSLGLRTGGKTQYF.

V is TRBV4-3 and J is TRBJ2-7, with TRBD1 identical over 8 bases. The J segment lost 0 bases and the V segment lost 0 bases, leaving 4 bases of the junction unmatched. The CDR3 extends over 16 amino acids. Germline CDR1 and CDR2: LGHNA and YSLEER. This chain's CDR3 is CASSQDQGQGSYEQYF. CDR3 bases: TGCGCCAGCAGCCAAGATCAAGGACAGGGCTCCTACGAGCAGTACTTC.

This clonotype was recorded a few times. J is TRBJ1-2 and V is TRBV19, with TRBD1 matching over 10 bases. Germline lookup yields CDR1 LNHDA and CDR2 SQIVND (reference sequence). This CDR3 region has 15 residues. Losses at the gene ends were 5 bases for V and 2 bases for J; bases not matched to a gene: 5. The CDR3 spells CASSGGQGKNYGYTF. The CDR3 nucleotides read TGTGCCAGTAGTGGGGGACAGGGGAAGAACTATGGCTACACCTTC.

Ten or more counts support this clonotype. The chain links TRBV28 to TRBJ1-6, with 10 bases aligning to TRBD1. J was trimmed by 9 bases and V by 8 bases; bases with no gene match: 19. There are 18 residues in the CDR3. CDR1 is MDHEN, CDR2 SYDVKM, per germline. CDR3 DNA: TGTGCCAGCGTCCCCGGGACAGGGGCGACGACCGGTGGTTCACCCCTCCACTTT. This gives the protein CASVPGTGATTGGSPLHF.

The V gene is TRBV4-3, the J gene TRBJ1-6; D unclear. Germline V gene sequence: CDR1 LGHNA, CDR2 YSLEER. The CDR3 loop spans 15 amino acids. Trimming cost V 2 bases and J 4 bases, with 9 bases left between them. The chain's CDR3 is CASSQKKAYNSPLHF. In DNA form, the CDR3 reads TGCGCCAGCAGCCAAAAGAAAGCATATAATTCACCCCTCCACTTT.

This clonotype was recorded a few times. The CDR3: CASSLFGGGGSEKLFF. CDR3 in DNA: TGTGCCAGCAGCTTATTTGGTGGGGGCGGAAGTGAAAAACTGTTTTTT. The rearrangement joins TRBV7-9 to TRBJ1-4, with D perhaps TRBD1 (6 bases). CDR1 is SEHNR and CDR2 is FQNEAQ in the germline V gene (reference sequence). This CDR3 spans 16 amino acids. V dropped 2 bases and J dropped 7 bases, with 17 bases sitting between them.

Turning to this clonotype: This likely came from a read error, as a far larger clone is one base away. Because it lacks the conserved phenylalanine or tryptophan at the end, this CDR3 is likely a read error. The J gene is TRBJ1-1, the V gene TRBV11-2; D is unresolved. The V end lost 0 bases, the J end lost 1 base, and 3 bases lay between the germline ends. CDR3 length: 13 residues. CDR1 is SGHAT, CDR2 FQNNGV, per germline. The CDR3 coding sequence is TGTGCCAGCAGCTTAGACTCGAACACTGAAGCTTTCCTT. It is translated as CASSLDSNTEAFL.

In its sample, this clonotype was seen many times. The gene calls are TRBV3-1 and TRBJ1-1; D uncertain. With 2 bases removed from V and 7 bases from J, the gap between germline ends came to 8 bases. Looked up from germline, CDR1 is LGHDT and CDR2 is YNNKEL (reference sequence). The CDR3 sequence is 12 residues long. The CDR3 loop is CASSQRTDEAFF. The CDR3 DNA follows: TGTGCCAGCAGCCAACGGACGGATGAAGCTTTCTTT.

The chain uses TRBV12-3 or TRBV12-4 and TRBJ2-1; TRBD1 matches 9 bases. This CDR3 spans 15 amino acids. J was trimmed by 9 bases and V by 6 bases; bases with no gene match: 12. This chain's CDR3 is CASSFPQGAGSEQFF. The CDR3 region has the DNA TGTGCCAGCAGCTTCCCACAGGGGGCAGGCAGTGAGCAGTTCTTC.

This clonotype showed up many times. The V and J genes are TRBV28 and TRBJ2-7; 7 bases agree with TRBD1. Losses at the gene ends were 6 bases for V and 3 bases for J; bases not matched to a gene: 11. The CDR3 totals 15 residues. Germline-derived CDR1 and CDR2 are MDHEN and SYDVKM. The CDR3 loop is CASSPGDRWGYEQYF. CDR3 in DNA: TGTGCCAGCAGCCCCGGGGACAGATGGGGCTACGAGCAGTACTTC.

This clonotype has at least ten counts. V gene TRBV15 combines with J gene TRBJ1-2; D uncertain. CDR1 is LNHNV and CDR2 is YYDKDF in the germline V gene (reference sequence). Trimming left V 0 bases short and J 3 bases short, with 8 bases between. This CDR3 spans 14 amino acids. For the CDR3, the DNA is TGTGCCACCAGCAGAGATCGGACTCACTATGGCTACACCTTC. Protein: CATSRDRTHYGYTF.

The table lists this clonotype with many counts. The J gene is TRBJ1-1, the V gene TRBV3-1; tentative D call: TRBD1 (5 bases). This CDR3 region has 13 residues. Germline V gene sequence: CDR1 LGHDT, CDR2 YNNKEL (reference sequence). V shed 4 bases and J shed 5 bases, with 11 bases lying between them. CDR3 nucleotides: TGTGCCAGCAGCCGAATCGGGGGGACTGAAGCTTTCTTT. Translation: CASSRIGGTEAFF.

A few counts support this clonotype. V is TRBV13 and J is TRBJ1-2, with 10 bases that match TRBD1. V dropped 4 bases and J dropped 4; count of bases not matched to a gene: 9. The CDR3 length is 16 residues. Germline CDR1 and CDR2: PRHDT and FYEKMQ (reference sequence). The CDR3 DNA sequence: TGTGCCAGCAGCTCCGGGACAGGGGAGACGTTCTATGGCTACACCTTC. Translating it yields CASSSGTGETFYGYTF.

V is TRBV10-1 and J is TRBJ2-5; D is ambiguous. The CDR3 runs 11 residues. The germline V gene encodes CDR1 WNHNN and CDR2 SYGVQD (reference sequence). V dropped 8 bases and J dropped 3 bases, with 7 bases sitting between them. CDR3 in amino acids: CASGEEETQYF. In DNA, the CDR3 is TGCGCCAGCGGGGAAGAAGAGACCCAGTACTTC.